Following are 24 T cell receptor beta chains from one sample sequenced in a study of regulatory T cells in long-lasting Graves disease (dated by TCRdb to the early 2020s). Taken with the paper, the label for time point translates to: newly diagnosed GD, antithyroid drugs for less than 3 months. For both TCR sequencing and RNA sequencing, RNA was extracted from PBMCs in TRIzol. The library was built by means of multiplex PCR. The instrument was an Illumina HiSeq 4000. To build TCR beta libraries, CDR3 regions were amplified by Arm-PCR using iRepertoire HTBI primers. TCRdb reprocessed the public reads (quality trimming at Q25 with fastp, clone calling with MiXCR) and kept in-frame beta chains. CDR3 protein duplicates are merged, each entry listing the most common genes and DNA. Recorded for this sample are 360,000 or so distinct CDR3 sequences; approximately 16% of them occurred a single time. Clones ranked in the top ten supply less than 35% of the sample.

These data are also associated with another study on T cells in Graves' hyperthyroidism and ophthalmopathy.

Sequencing was performed on peripheral blood mononuclear cells (PBMCs), taken at new diagnosis, from a patient treated with antithyroid drugs. Receptor source: a man in his forties with Graves disease. Donor details come from another sample of the same person, matched by shared clones.

The chain recombines TRBV15 with TRBJ1-1; D is unclear. CDR1 and CDR2 (germline): LNHNV, YYDKDF (reference sequence). Trimming took 0 bases from V and 1 from J, leaving 9 bases between them. The CDR3 has 15 amino acids. CDR3: CATSRDPGWNTEAFF. The CDR3 DNA reads as TGTGCCACCAGCAGAGATCCGGGGTGGAACACTGAAGCTTTCTTT.

The rearrangement links TRBV10-3 to TRBJ1-5; D unclear. The CDR3 is made up of 14 amino acids. V was clipped by 1 base and J by 0 bases, with 4 bases between them. Germline V CDR1 and CDR2: ENHRY, SYGVKD. The CDR3 DNA follows: TGTGCCATCAGTGAGTGGGGTAGCAATCAGCCCCAGCATTTT. Translated: CAISEWGSNQPQHF.

This clonotype was observed many times. The gene calls are TRBV7-2 and TRBJ2-1, with TRBD2 as a possible D gene (6 bases). The CDR3 runs 14 residues. Germline CDR1 SGHTA, CDR2 FQGNSA. V lost 2 bases and J lost 10, with 15 bases in between. The CDR3: CASSLYGGLGEQFF. The CDR3, as DNA: TGTGCCAGCAGCTTATATGGAGGGTTAGGAGAGCAGTTCTTC.

This clonotype has only a few counts. The chain employs TRBV20-1 and TRBJ1-4; D is possibly TRBD1 (6 bases). The germline gives CDR1 DFQATT, CDR2 SNEGSKA (reference sequence). The CDR3 has 15 residues. V was cut by 6 bases and J by 8 bases, with 22 bases left in between. CDR3 bases: TGCAGTGCCTCCCTTGGACCAGGGGAACACGAAAAACTGTTTTTT. Translation: CSASLGPGEHEKLFF.

This clonotype was observed many times. The V and J genes are TRBV11-3 and TRBJ2-1; tentatively, D is TRBD1 (6 bases). Trimming took off 3 bases at V and 5 bases at J, with 8 bases between the two ends. Germline V gene sequence: CDR1 SGHNT, CDR2 YENEEA. The length of the CDR3 is 13 residues. CDR3 protein: CASSLDRHNEQFF. DNA of the CDR3: TGTGCCAGCAGCTTGGACAGACACAATGAGCAGTTCTTC.

The chain recombines TRBV12-3 or TRBV12-4 with TRBJ2-7, with 7 bases identical to TRBD2. V lost 5 bases and J lost 0; bases outside the gene matches: 4. The CDR3 sequence is 14 residues long. The CDR3 region has the DNA TGTGCCAGCAGTCTTCTAGCGGCCTCCTACGAGCAGTACTTC. Its protein is CASSLLAASYEQYF.

This clonotype was detected many times. CDR3 nucleotides: TGTGCCAGCAGTTTGGGGGACGGAGGAGGTCAGCCCCAGCATTTT. The encoded protein is CASSLGDGGGQPQHF. This chain joins TRBV6-5 and TRBJ1-5; weak D call: TRBD1 (5 bases). This CDR3 has 15 amino acids. Trimming removed 4 bases from V and 6 bases from J, with 16 bases in between. Germline V gene data show CDR1 as MNHEY and CDR2 as SVGAGI.

There are many counts of this clonotype. The chain links TRBV20-1 to TRBJ2-3; the D is unclear. Trimming took 5 bases from V and 2 from J, leaving 14 bases between them. This CDR3 is 14 amino acids long. From germline, CDR1 is DFQATT and CDR2 SNEGSKA (reference sequence). The chain's CDR3 is CSAPPPGLTDTQYF. The CDR3 nucleotides are TGCAGTGCTCCACCCCCGGGCCTCACAGATACGCAGTATTTT.

The sample holds many counts of this clonotype. This chain connects TRBV28 to TRBJ2-1, with D possibly being TRBD1 or TRBD2 (5 bases each). The CDR3 runs to 11 residues. Germline assignment: CDR1 MDHEN and CDR2 SYDVKM. Trimming shortened V by 6 bases and J by 12 bases, and 12 bases separated the two germline ends. This CDR3 reads CASRYIGAQFF. Here the CDR3 DNA reads TGTGCCAGCAGGTACATCGGGGCGCAGTTCTTC. Drawing the rest from reference TRBV28 and TRBJ2-1, the complete variable domain is DVKVTQSSRYLVKRTGEKVFLECVQDMDHENMFWYRQDPGLGLRLIYFSYDVKMKEKGDIPEGYSVSREKKERFSLILESASTNQTSMYLCASRYIGAQFFGPGTRLTVL.

This clonotype was counted at least ten times. The CDR3 bases are TGTGCCAGCAGTGAAAGCTGGGGGGCCGAGACCCAGTACTTC. Its protein is CASSESWGAETQYF. This rearrangement joins TRBV6-1 to TRBJ2-5; D may correspond to TRBD1 or TRBD2 (6 bases each). CDR3 length: 14 residues. The V end lost 2 bases, the J end lost 5 bases, and 12 bases lay between the germline ends. Germline V lookup: CDR1 MNHNS, CDR2 SASEGT.

This clonotype was seen ten or more times. One end of the junction is discordant with germline, which a read error may explain. The chain carries TRBV5-1 and TRBJ2-5; TRBD1 agrees at 7 bases. Per the germline V gene, CDR1 is SGHRS and CDR2 is YFSETQ. The CDR3 is 14 amino acids. CDR3 nucleotides: TGTGCCAGCAGCCCCGGGACAGCACAAGAGACCCAGTACTTC. Translation gives CASSPGTAQETQYF.

This clonotype was detected many times. The rearrangement joins TRBV30 to TRBJ1-1, with D hard to call. V was trimmed by 0 bases and J by 3 bases, leaving 8 bases between them. The CDR3 runs 13 residues. Germline-derived CDR1 and CDR2 are GTSNPN and SVGIG (reference sequence). In nucleotides, the CDR3 is TGTGCCTGGAGTGTACTTAGGTACACTGAAGCTTTCTTT. Translated, it gives CAWSVLRYTEAFF.

The chain has TRBV19 and TRBJ2-5; 8 bases match TRBD1. CDR3 length: 15 amino acids. Trimming cost V 4 bases and J 5 bases; bases outside gene matches: 9. Germline V CDR1 and CDR2: LNHDA, SQIVND (reference sequence). The CDR3 loop is CASSTGQGRVETQYF. The DNA of the CDR3 is TGTGCCAGTAGTACCGGACAGGGTAGGGTGGAGACCCAGTACTTC.

The V and J genes are TRBV7-9 and TRBJ2-1; the match to TRBD1 covers 10 bases. Unmatched junction bases numbered 8, after V lost 4 bases and J lost 5 bases. From germline, CDR1 is SEHNR and CDR2 FQNEAQ (reference sequence). The CDR3 loop spans 16 amino acids. Here the CDR3 DNA reads TGTGCCAGCAGCTCACGAGGGACAGGGGTCCACAATGAGCAGTTCTTC. This translates into CASSSRGTGVHNEQFF.

Note on this clonotype: A much larger clone lies a single base off, so this may be a read error. V is TRBV3-1 and J is TRBJ1-6, with D unresolved. This CDR3 is built from 13 residues. Germline V gene lookup returns CDR1 LGHDT and CDR2 YNNKEL (reference sequence). As DNA, the CDR3 is TGTGCCAGCAGCCGAGATTATAAATCACCCCTCCACTTT. Translation gives CASSRDYKSPLHF.

This clonotype was counted only a few times. The gene calls are TRBV11-1 and TRBJ1-6; D is possibly TRBD1 (6 bases). The CDR3 spans 14 residues. CDR1 and CDR2 (germline): SGHAT, FQDESV (reference sequence). V dropped 1 base and J dropped 11 bases, with 12 bases sitting between them. The CDR3 DNA is TGTGCCAGCAGCTTAGAGGGGACAAGACCACCCCTCCACTTT. It yields the protein CASSLEGTRPPLHF.

The V call is TRBV5-1, the J call TRBJ1-6; 8 positions match TRBD1. The J segment lost 7 bases and the V segment lost 4 bases, leaving 13 bases of the junction unmatched. The length of the CDR3 is 17 residues. In germline, CDR1 is SGHRS, CDR2 YFSETQ. The CDR3 coding sequence is TGCGCCAGCAGCCTCGGTCCCGGGACAGGAATGAATTCACCCCTCCACTTT. This codes for CASSLGPGTGMNSPLHF.

Concerning this clonotype: It may be a read error: a sequence one base away is much more abundant. The chain couples TRBV28 to TRBJ1-1; D gene unclear. With 4 bases removed from V and 6 bases from J, the gap between germline ends came to 9 bases. The germline V gene encodes CDR1 MDHEN and CDR2 SYDVKM. CDR3 length equals 12 residues. The CDR3 reads CASSSNRSEAFF. In DNA form, the CDR3 reads TGTGCCAGCAGTTCTAACCGGTCTGAAGCTTTCTTT.

There are many counts of this clonotype. The V and J genes are TRBV28 and TRBJ2-3, with D possibly TRBD2 on 6 matching bases. Germline CDR1 and CDR2: MDHEN and SYDVKM. The CDR3 is 14 amino acids. V lost 4 bases to trimming and J lost 3 bases, with 11 bases between them. The CDR3 is CASSSLGGTDTQYF. Here the CDR3 DNA reads TGTGCCAGCAGTTCCCTCGGGGGAACAGATACGCAGTATTTT.

This clonotype occurred many times. V is TRBV4-1 and J is TRBJ2-4; 7 bases are a match to TRBD1. V was clipped by 0 bases and J by 2 bases; unmatched bases: 10. CDR3 length: 18 residues. CDR1 and CDR2 from the germline V gene are MGHRA and YSYEKL. CDR3 nucleotides: TGCGCCAGCAGCCAAGATCCCTTAGGGGGCAGGACCAAAAACATTCAGTACTTC. This encodes CASSQDPLGGRTKNIQYF.

This clonotype has ten or more counts. This chain joins TRBV6-2 or TRBV6-3 and TRBJ2-1; D ambiguous. CDR3 length equals 14 residues. Trimming pared 2 bases from V and 7 bases from J, leaving 12 bases between. The germline CDR1 and CDR2 sequences are MNHEY and SVGEGT. The CDR3 reads CASSYKYGWNEQFF. The CDR3 coding sequence is TGTGCCAGCAGTTACAAATATGGATGGAATGAGCAGTTCTTC.

The chain links TRBV28 to TRBJ2-7; weak D call: TRBD1 (6 bases). The CDR3 loop spans 14 amino acids. Trimming took off 6 bases at V and 2 bases at J, with 14 bases between the two ends. The germline V gene encodes CDR1 MDHEN and CDR2 SYDVKM. The CDR3: CASRPGHQPYEQYF. As DNA, the CDR3 is TGTGCCAGCAGACCGGGACATCAGCCCTACGAGCAGTACTTC.

This clonotype was seen a few times. At one boundary the junction diverges from the germline segment, which might be a read error. This chain uses TRBV20-1 with TRBJ2-2; TRBD2 aligns across 7 bases. The CDR3 is 15 amino acids. From germline, CDR1 is DFQATT and CDR2 SNEGSKA (reference sequence). CDR3 DNA sequence: TGCAGTGCCAGAGGCCGGGGGAGGGACACCGGGGAGCTGTTTTTT. Translating gives CSARGRGRDTGELFF.

This clonotype was counted at least ten times. The genes are TRBV3-1 and TRBJ2-1; TRBD2 might be the D (5 bases). Germline values: CDR1 LGHDT, CDR2 YNNKEL (reference sequence). Trimming took off 2 bases at V and 14 bases at J, with 19 bases between the two ends. The CDR3 extends over 14 amino acids. The CDR3 is CASSQTSRAHKEFF. The DNA for the CDR3 is TGTGCCAGCAGCCAAACTAGTCGGGCCCACAAGGAGTTCTTC.